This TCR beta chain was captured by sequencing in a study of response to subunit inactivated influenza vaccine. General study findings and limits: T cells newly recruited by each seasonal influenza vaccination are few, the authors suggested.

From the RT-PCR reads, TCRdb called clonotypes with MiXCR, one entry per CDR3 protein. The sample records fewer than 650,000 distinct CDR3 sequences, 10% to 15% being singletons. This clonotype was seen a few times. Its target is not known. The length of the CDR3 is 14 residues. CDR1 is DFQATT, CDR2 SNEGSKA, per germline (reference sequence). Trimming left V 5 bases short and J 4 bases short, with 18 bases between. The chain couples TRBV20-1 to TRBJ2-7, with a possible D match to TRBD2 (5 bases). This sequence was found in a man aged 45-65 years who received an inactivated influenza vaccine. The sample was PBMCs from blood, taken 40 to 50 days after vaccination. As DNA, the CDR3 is TGCAGTGCTGAAGGTCCCGGGGTTCTGTACGAGCAGTACTTC. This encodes CSAEGPGVLYEQYF.